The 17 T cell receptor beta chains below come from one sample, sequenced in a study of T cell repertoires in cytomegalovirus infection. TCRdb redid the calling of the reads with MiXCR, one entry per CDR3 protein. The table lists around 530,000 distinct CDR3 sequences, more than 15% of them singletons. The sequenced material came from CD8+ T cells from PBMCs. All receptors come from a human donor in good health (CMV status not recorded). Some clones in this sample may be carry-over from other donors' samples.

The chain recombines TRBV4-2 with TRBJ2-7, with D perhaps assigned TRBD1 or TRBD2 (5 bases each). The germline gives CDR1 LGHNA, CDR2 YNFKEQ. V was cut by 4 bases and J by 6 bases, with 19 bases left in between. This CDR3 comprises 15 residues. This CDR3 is CASSRETGTPGEQYF. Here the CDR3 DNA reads TGTGCCAGCAGCCGAGAGACCGGGACCCCAGGCGAGCAGTACTTC.

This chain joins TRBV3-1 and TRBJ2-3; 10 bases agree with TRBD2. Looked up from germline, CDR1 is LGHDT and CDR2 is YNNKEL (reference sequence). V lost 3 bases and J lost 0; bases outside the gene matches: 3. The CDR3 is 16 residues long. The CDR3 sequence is CASSQGLAMSTDTQYF. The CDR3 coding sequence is TGTGCCAGCAGCCAGGGACTAGCGATGAGCACAGATACGCAGTATTTT.

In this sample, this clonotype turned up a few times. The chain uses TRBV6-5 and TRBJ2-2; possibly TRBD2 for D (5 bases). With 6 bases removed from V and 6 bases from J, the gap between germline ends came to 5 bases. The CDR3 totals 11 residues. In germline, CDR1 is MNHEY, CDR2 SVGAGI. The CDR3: CASREAGELFF. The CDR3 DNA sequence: TGTGCCAGCAGGGAGGCCGGGGAGCTGTTTTTT.

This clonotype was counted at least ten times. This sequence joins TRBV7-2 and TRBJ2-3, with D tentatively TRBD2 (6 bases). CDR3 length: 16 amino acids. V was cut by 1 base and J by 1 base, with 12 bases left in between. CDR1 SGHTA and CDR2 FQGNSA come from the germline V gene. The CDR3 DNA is TGTGCCAGCAGCTTAGTGGGGGGAGCCCGCACAGATACGCAGTATTTT. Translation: CASSLVGGARTDTQYF. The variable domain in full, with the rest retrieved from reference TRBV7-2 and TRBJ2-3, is GAGVSQSPSNKVTEKGKDVELRCDPISGHTALYWYRQSLGQGLEFLIYFQGNSAPDKSGLPSDRFSAERTGGSVSTLTIQRTQQEDSAVYLCASSLVGGARTDTQYFGPGTRLTVL.

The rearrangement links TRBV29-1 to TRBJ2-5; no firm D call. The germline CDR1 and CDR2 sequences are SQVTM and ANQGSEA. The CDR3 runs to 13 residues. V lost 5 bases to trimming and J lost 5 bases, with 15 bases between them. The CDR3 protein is CSVYTTGHETQYF. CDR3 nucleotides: TGCAGCGTTTACACCACTGGGCATGAGACCCAGTACTTC.

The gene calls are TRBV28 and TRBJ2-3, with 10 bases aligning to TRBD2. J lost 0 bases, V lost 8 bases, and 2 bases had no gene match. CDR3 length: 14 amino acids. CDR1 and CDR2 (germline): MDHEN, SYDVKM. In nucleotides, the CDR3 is TGTGCCAGCGAGACTAGCGGGAGCACAGATACGCAGTATTTT. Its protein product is CASETSGSTDTQYF.

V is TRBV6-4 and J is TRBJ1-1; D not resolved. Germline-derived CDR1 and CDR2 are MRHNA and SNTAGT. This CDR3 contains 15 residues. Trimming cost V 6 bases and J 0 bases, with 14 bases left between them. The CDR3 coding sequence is TGTGCCAGCAGAGAGTCCGTTAGAATGAACACTGAAGCTTTCTTT. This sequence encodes CASRESVRMNTEAFF.

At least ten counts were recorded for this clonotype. The CDR3 reads CARNDRECSHGYTF. The CDR3 DNA is TGCGCCAGAAACGACAGGGAGTGTTCCCATGGCTACACCTTC. The chain links TRBV23-1 to TRBJ1-2; 7 bases are shared with TRBD1. TRBV23-1 belongs to the ORF category, with a function that is uncertain. This CDR3 has 14 residues. J was trimmed by 6 bases and V by 9 bases; bases with no gene match: 13.

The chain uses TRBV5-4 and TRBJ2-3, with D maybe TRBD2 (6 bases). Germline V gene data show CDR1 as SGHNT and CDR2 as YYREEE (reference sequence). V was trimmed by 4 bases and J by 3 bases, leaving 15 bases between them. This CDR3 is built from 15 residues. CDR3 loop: CASSPRGTGTDTQYF. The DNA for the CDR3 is TGTGCCAGCAGCCCTCGGGGGACTGGGACAGATACGCAGTATTTT.

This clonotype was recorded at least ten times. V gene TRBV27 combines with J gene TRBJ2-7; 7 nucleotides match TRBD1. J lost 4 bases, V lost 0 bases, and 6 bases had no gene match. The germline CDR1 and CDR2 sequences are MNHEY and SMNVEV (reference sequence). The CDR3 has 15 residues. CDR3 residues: CASSLSIGGKYEQYF. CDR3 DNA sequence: TGTGCCAGCAGTTTATCGATAGGGGGCAAGTACGAGCAGTACTTC.

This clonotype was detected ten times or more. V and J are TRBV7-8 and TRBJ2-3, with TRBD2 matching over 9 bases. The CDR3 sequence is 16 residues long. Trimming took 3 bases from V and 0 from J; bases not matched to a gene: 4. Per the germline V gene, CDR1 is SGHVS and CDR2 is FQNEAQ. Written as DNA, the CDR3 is TGTGCCAGCAGCTTTCTAGCGGGGTTTAGCACAGATACGCAGTATTTT. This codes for CASSFLAGFSTDTQYF.

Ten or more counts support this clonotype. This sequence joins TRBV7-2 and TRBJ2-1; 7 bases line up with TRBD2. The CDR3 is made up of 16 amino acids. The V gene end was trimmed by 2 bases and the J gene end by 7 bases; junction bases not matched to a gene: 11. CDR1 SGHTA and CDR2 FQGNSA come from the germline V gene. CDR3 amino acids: CASSLFGGSEQNEQFF. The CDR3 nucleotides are TGTGCCAGCAGCTTATTTGGCGGGAGTGAACAGAATGAGCAGTTCTTC. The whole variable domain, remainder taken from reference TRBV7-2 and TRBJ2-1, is GAGVSQSPSNKVTEKGKDVELRCDPISGHTALYWYRQSLGQGLEFLIYFQGNSAPDKSGLPSDRFSAERTGGSVSTLTIQRTQQEDSAVYLCASSLFGGSEQNEQFFGPGTRLTVL.

CDR3 DNA: TGTGCCAGCAGCTGGGGACCTATAACCACCCTGGGACAGAGAAATGAAAAACTGTTTTTT. Encoded protein: CASSWGPITTLGQRNEKLFF. The chain couples TRBV5-6 to TRBJ1-4, with 7 nucleotides matching TRBD1. This CDR3 has 20 residues. Germline CDR1 SGHDT, CDR2 YYEEEE. V dropped 3 bases and J dropped 5; count of bases not matched to a gene: 22.

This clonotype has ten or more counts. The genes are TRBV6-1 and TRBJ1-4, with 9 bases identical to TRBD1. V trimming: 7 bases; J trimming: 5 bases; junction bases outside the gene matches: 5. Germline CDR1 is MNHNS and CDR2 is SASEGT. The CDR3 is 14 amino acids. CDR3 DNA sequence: TGTGCCAGCACTATTGGGACAGGGAATGAAAAACTGTTTTTT. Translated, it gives CASTIGTGNEKLFF.

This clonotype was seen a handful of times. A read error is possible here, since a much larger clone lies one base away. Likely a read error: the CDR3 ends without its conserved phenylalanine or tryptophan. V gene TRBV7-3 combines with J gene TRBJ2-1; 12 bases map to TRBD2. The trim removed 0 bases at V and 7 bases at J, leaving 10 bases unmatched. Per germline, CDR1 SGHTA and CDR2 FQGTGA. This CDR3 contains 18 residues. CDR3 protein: CASSLTPRLAGEGNEQFL. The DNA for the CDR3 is TGTGCCAGCAGCTTAACACCCAGACTAGCGGGAGAGGGGAATGAGCAGTTCTTA.

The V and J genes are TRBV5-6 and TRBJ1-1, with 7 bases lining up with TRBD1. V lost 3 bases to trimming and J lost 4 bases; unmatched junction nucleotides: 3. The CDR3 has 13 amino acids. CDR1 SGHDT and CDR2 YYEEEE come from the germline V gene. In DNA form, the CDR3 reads TGTGCCAGCAGCTCACAGGGGATCACTGAAGCTTTCTTT. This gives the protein CASSSQGITEAFF.

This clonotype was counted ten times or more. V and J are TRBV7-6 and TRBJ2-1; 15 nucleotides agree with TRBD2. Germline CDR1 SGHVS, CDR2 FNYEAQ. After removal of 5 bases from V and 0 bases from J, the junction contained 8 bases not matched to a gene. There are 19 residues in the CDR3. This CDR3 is CASSPRTSGGDSSYNEQFF. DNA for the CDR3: TGTGCCAGCAGCCCCCGGACTAGCGGGGGGGACAGCTCCTACAATGAGCAGTTCTTC.